These T cell receptor beta chains were read from a single sample in a study of blood T cell repertoires in COVID-19. Clones were sequenced by immunoSEQ multiplex PCR, and TCRdb holds only the in-frame ones, with some missing. The sample holds 250,000 or so clones, about 93% seen once. Sequenced: peripheral blood. The receptors come from a man under 40 with COVID-19, enrolled during active disease. The conserved cysteine and the conserved F or W are not part of the CDR3 here.

J gene	V gene	CDR3 protein
TRBJ2-2	TRBV7-9	ASSRGHSTGELF
TRBJ2-1	TRBV3-1/TRBV3-2	ASSQDPPSGDNEQF
TRBJ1-6	TRBV6-5	ASTPGTVNSPLH
TRBJ2-7	TRBV5-4	ASSSDYSSAYEQY
TRBJ1-4	TRBV2	ASRDWTGSNEKLF
TRBJ1-3	TRBV13	ASSPWTGAGNTIY
TRBJ2-3	TRBV4-1	ASSPAGGRTDTQY
TRBJ1-1	TRBV6-6	ASSVRGQGTEAF
TRBJ1-6	TRBV5-4	ASSPQGSYNSPLH
TRBJ1-2	TRBV19	ASSIAGQGPGYT
TRBJ2-1	TRBV7-6	ASSLTSRVSGGAGEQF
TRBJ2-3	TRBV11-2	ASSLGGVPSTDTQY
TRBJ1-5	TRBV3-1/TRBV3-2	ASSQGAEPPRPQH
TRBJ1-2	TRBV7-9	ASSAGQGYGYT
TRBJ2-7	TRBV19	ASSILGQSYEQY
TRBJ2-3	TRBV25-1	ASSKPGSLTDTQY
TRBJ1-4	TRBV9	ASSVGQGLGKLF
TRBJ2-1	TRBV9	ASSLLAGAYNEQF
TRBJ2-5	TRBV15	ATSRDLEALETQY
TRBJ1-5	TRBV3-1/TRBV3-2	ASSRDRYSNQPQH
TRBJ1-5	TRBV6-1	ASSVSRQGPRQPQH
TRBJ1-1	TRBV2	ASSEQGSNTEAF
TRBJ1-2	TRBV9	ASSVGLGQGFGYT
TRBJ2-2	TRBV6-4	ASSGLANQNTGELF